This T cell receptor (beta chain) was retrieved from a study of T-cell memory formation after mild COVID-19. Study in general: Most TCR clusters belonged to a single donor. Study-level points and caveats: Pre-infection memory contained some responding clones, which suggested that cross-reactive memory had joined.

Germline assignment: CDR1 SGDLS and CDR2 YYNGEE. The CDR3 consists of 17 residues. V lost 3 bases and J lost 6, with 25 bases in between. TCRdb passed the 5' RACE reads through MiXCR, listing each CDR3 protein once. The sample holds 120,000 or so distinct CDR3 sequences; about 6% are singletons and the top ten take around 2%. For this clonotype: Its antigen remains unknown.

Sequences were obtained from PBMCs or a T cell subset sorted from them (not recorded which). The chain uses TRBV9 and TRBJ2-7; D is possibly TRBD1 (8 bases). The origin of this receptor is an adult woman who had mild COVID-19 (a few samples of this study predate the infection). Cell type and time point are not known. The CDR3 spells CASSAHSGQGGIGEQYF. The CDR3 region has the DNA TGTGCCAGCAGCGCCCATAGTGGACAGGGAGGGATAGGCGAGCAGTACTTC.